A selection of T cell receptor beta chains follows, all from one sample in a study of TIL therapy for anti-PD-1-resistant metastatic lung cancer. Profiling relied on immunoSEQ multiplex PCR, and the TCRdb table lists in-frame clones only, not all of them. In the table there are roughly 46,000 clones, 86% of which are singletons. Sequenced material: blood, taken at baseline. The receptors were sampled from a person between 30 and 80 years old with non-small cell lung cancer. CDR3s include the opening cysteine and the closing phenylalanine or tryptophan.

CDR3aa	v_gene	j_gene
CASSAGGSGHEQYF	TRBV11-3	TRBJ2-7
CASSYSGTSGQETQYF	TRBV6-5	TRBJ2-5
CASSQDGGRGSDTQYF	TRBV4-3	TRBJ2-3
CASSYFGQGGQPQHF	TRBV6-2/TRBV6-3	TRBJ1-5
CATSSGRGYNEQFF	TRBV15	TRBJ2-1
CASSLDIEMDTQYF	TRBV11-2	TRBJ2-3
CASSQDWGGTEAFF	TRBV4-3	TRBJ1-1
CASSMLAANSPLHF	TRBV19	TRBJ1-6
CSVADRAGGYTF	TRBV29-1	TRBJ1-2
CASSPLGGPSEQYF	TRBV18	TRBJ2-7
CAWSPGQVAYEQYF	TRBV30	TRBJ2-7
CASSLSQRELAYNEQFF	TRBV5-8	TRBJ2-1
CASSAPRAGDKGYTF	TRBV28	TRBJ1-2
CASSSTGGTGNTIYF	TRBV9	TRBJ1-3
CASSPWGQSNQPQHF	TRBV5-8	TRBJ1-5
CSARTDTQYF	TRBV20-1	TRBJ2-3
CATSEGLASTGELFF	TRBV24-1	TRBJ2-2
CASSQDPGGETQYF	TRBV4-3	TRBJ2-5
CSFPVGEKLFF	TRBV20-1	TRBJ1-4
CATSDPPFQAGEKLFF	TRBV24-1	TRBJ1-4
CASSVHGSLGLNTEAFF	TRBV9	TRBJ1-1
CATSTERSNQPQHF	TRBV24-1	TRBJ1-5
CASSPDRYEQYF	TRBV11-2	TRBJ2-7
CASSMGPTNSPLHF	TRBV9	TRBJ1-6
CASRIEGPRSNSPLHF	TRBV27	TRBJ1-6
CASSPSGTSGRMNNEQFF	TRBV3-1/TRBV3-2	TRBJ2-1
CASSPASGGTTQETQYF	TRBV4-1	TRBJ2-5
CSVVPQGAEVYGYTF	TRBV29-1	TRBJ1-2
CASSRRTSGSVNEQFF	TRBV27	TRBJ2-1
CASSTARDRGYEQYF	TRBV18	TRBJ2-7
CASSYPGQSYGYTF	TRBV28	TRBJ1-2
CASTPGLAGQTPNEQFF	TRBV19	TRBJ2-1
CASSREGPSEQYF	TRBV28	TRBJ2-7
CASSPPQGCHEQYF	TRBV11-3	TRBJ2-7
CATTSTTIGSTEAFF	TRBV15	TRBJ1-1
CASSQTPSKRIARAYEQYF	TRBV7-9	TRBJ2-7
CASSLQGAYNSPLHF	TRBV7-3	TRBJ1-6
CAWSLWRDQPQHF	TRBV30	TRBJ1-5
CASSLLGFGEVHEQYF	TRBV27	TRBJ2-7
CASSPRPMDKYNEQFF	TRBV7-2	TRBJ2-1
CATSRAPGLQGAGELFF	TRBV15	TRBJ2-2
CATSDITGGEPYNEQFF	TRBV24-1	TRBJ2-1
CASSDSGGETQYF	TRBV6-1	TRBJ2-5
CASSSGQVAGNTIYF	TRBV6-5	TRBJ1-3
CASRTGGTEAFF	TRBV12-3/TRBV12-4	TRBJ1-1
CASSPSGMNTEAFF	TRBV5-1	TRBJ1-1